Sequencing of this T cell receptor (beta chain) was carried out in a study of cytomegalovirus exposure and HLA in healthy donors (dated by TCRdb to about 2017). Study-level background: An earlier analysis of roughly 610 of the donors reported 276 Gb of sequence data and 90 million to 120 million unique TCR beta sequences obtained from around 170 million T cells. Approximately 300 gigabases of sequencing data and 70 million to 100 million unique TCR sequences were included in an early release covering roughly 700 HLA-typed donors. Of the roughly 410 genotyped donors, less than 85% were placed in the genetic ancestry cluster associated with self-reported Caucasian donors. The study aimed to test whether cataloging public T cell receptors could reveal signatures of past pathogen exposure. The study profiled the T cell repertoires of hundreds of subjects by immunosequencing and related them to cytomegalovirus serostatus. In addition to the first cohort of 500 to 850 subjects, a separate validation cohort of around 110 different subjects was used. High-throughput TCR immunosequencing, statistical association of individual TCRs with disease status, and machine learning were combined to predict cytomegalovirus infection status. To study patterns of TCR occurrence, a later analysis re-analyzed previously published TCR beta repertoires from several hundred donors and added high-resolution HLA genotyping. In the later analysis, no new phenotypic data were used to find candidate immune exposures; instead, reliance was placed on TCR beta sequences and their occurrence across donors. An earlier analysis of 587 of the donors applied high-throughput TCR beta sequencing to assess whether each TCR beta V gene segment acted as functional or pseudogenic. Donor age, sex, ethnicity and CMV serostatus were compiled alongside the repertoire data. A later genetic analysis took genome-wide SNP genotypes for about three fifths of the roughly 670 donors and used that subset as a discovery cohort. Every repertoire in the discovery cohort had been generated on one and the same sequencing platform. HLA typing included class I and class II loci at four-digit resolution. The number of typed donors differed by locus: about 620-640 for A, B, C, DRB1 and DQB1; some 540 for DQA1; around 580 for DPA1; and 400 to 480 for DPB1. Roughly 5 DR-DQ haplotypes were treated as single units for association and clustering because of strong linkage in the cohort. Among roughly 400 genotyped donors of the cohort, an average of around 240,000 unique TCR beta nucleotide sequences was sequenced per donor, of which about 19% were non-productive.

The library relied on the immunoSEQ multiplex PCR assay. For the multiplex PCR, a mixture combining 60 forward primers for TCR Vbeta segments and 13 reverse primers for TCR Jbeta segments was used. A multiplex PCR assay on genomic DNA amplified the CDR3 region of rearranged TCR beta genes. The Illumina HiSeq System was used to sequence the amplified TCR beta libraries as 87-base-pair reads. The authors' pipeline ran thus. In a later analysis, tens of millions of unique TCR beta chains were counted across the approximately 640 repertoires, and approximately 11 million of these chains were shared by at least two donors. Raw reads were error-corrected and collapsed into unique sequences by a nearest-neighbor algorithm in which closely related sequences were merged to remove PCR and sequencing errors. To assign V, D and J gene segments, CDR3 sequences were aligned to IMGT reference sequences. For a sequence to be retained, a match of at least six nucleotides was required to both a V gene segment and a J gene segment. A rearrangement was called productive if the CDR3 had no stop codons and remained in frame with V and J, and every other rearrangement was called non-productive. Following IMGT convention, CDR3 was defined as the stretch from the second conserved V-encoded cysteine up to the conserved J-encoded phenylalanine. The earlier analysis of more than 450 of the donors excluded sequences that lacked an unambiguous match to a single V gene segment. In an earlier analysis of around 590 of the donors, a V segment was called functional when productive rearrangements were above 56.7%, and segregating when the standard deviation between donors exceeded 5%. To diagnose cytomegalovirus status from the catalog of TCR beta chain sequences, a statistical classification framework was built. In a later analysis, V and J genes were assigned by comparing TCR nucleotide sequences against IMGT/GENE-DB human TR gene sequences. The TCRdist pipeline was used in a later analysis to assign CDR3 sequences and most-parsimonious VDJ recombination scenarios. In a later analysis, every TCR beta chain was defined by the combination of its CDR3 amino acid sequence and its V-gene family, and reads without a unique V-gene family were dropped. In a later analysis, 450 to 600 highly shared, low-generation-probability nucleotide sequences were removed to address suspected cross-contamination and a sequencing artifact. A later analysis calculated a clonal expansion index for each public chain from normalized within-repertoire ranks of inferred template counts. In a later analysis, generation probabilities were computed using a VDJ recombination model fitted to out-of-frame rearrangements, and the results were checked against IGoR. In a later analysis, hypergeometric tests were used to score TCR-TCR, TCR-HLA and TCR-CMV co-occurrence, with a repertoire-size bias correction applied to TCR pairs. A later analysis estimated false discovery rates by permuting HLA or CMV assignments 20 times. In a later analysis, co-occurring TCRs were grouped using DBSCAN, with TCRdist sequence similarity added in when clustering inside HLA-allele-positive subsets. Repertoires with fewer than 30,000 or more than 120,000 public chains were left out of co-occurrence clustering, as were a few repertoires with anomalous nucleotide sharing. TCRdb took this table from immuneACCESS and kept in-frame rearrangements with V and J called. Such tables lack part of the clones; where checked against another copy, unresolved V genes explain under half of the gap, and the rest is unexplained. The V and J calls and clone size are taken from that table; D and trimming were inferred from the DNA. Across this sample there are 45,000 to 70,000 clones, with approximately 84% seen only once. In total, the top ten clones hold 2.5% to 3% of the sample.

Trimming removed 0 bases from V and 0 bases from J, leaving 6 bases between the germline ends. The germline V gene encodes CDR1 PRHDT and CDR2 FYEKMQ (reference sequence). The CDR3 measures 15 amino acids from cysteine to phenylalanine. Only the CDR3 DNA is retained, 45 bases long and in frame from the first base. The sample holds one count of this clone. Its antigen target is currently unknown. No clone much larger than this one lies a single base away; base qualities are absent. On the study overall, not on this receptor specifically: According to a later analysis, parvovirus B19, influenza, CMV and Epstein-Barr virus appeared linked to several top co-occurrence clusters. The classifier was reported to diagnose cytomegalovirus status with high specificity and sensitivity in both the original and validation cohorts. An association between a missense DCLRE1C variant and V-gene and J-gene trimming of TCR beta chains was found in a later genetic analysis and replicated in an independent cohort. In an earlier analysis of 450 to 750 of the donors, most TCR beta V segments appeared in productive rearrangements about 87% or about 30% of the time, broadly matching IMGT annotations. In vitro tests confirmed that a few of the cytomegalovirus-associated TCR beta chains recognize cytomegalovirus antigens. The authors suggested that the approach could potentially be generalized to other disease states and immunological phenotypes. In a later analysis, around 15,000 TCR beta sequences were associated with specific HLA alleles at a false discovery rate of 0.05. In the study, 150 to 200 TCR beta chains were listed as associated with cytomegalovirus. According to a later genetic analysis, donors in an Asian-associated ancestry cluster had fewer N-insertions in productive TCRs than the approximately 630-donor mean. Linkage disequilibrium might explain the correlated functional status among segregating V segments, but an unknown experimental factor could not be excluded. Compared with equally common non-associated chains, HLA-associated TCR beta chains in a later analysis were more clonally expanded and had lower generation probabilities. When HLA alleles, especially DR and DQ, strongly co-occurred, TCR associations were difficult to assign to individual alleles. Immune exposure information for the cohort was limited to CMV serostatus. Because some donors lacked HLA typing at each locus, the association tests relied only on the typed subset. In a later analysis, most CMV-associated TCR beta chains were found to appear HLA-restricted, with HLA associations seemingly driven largely by CMV exposure. The sequencing pipeline was judged likely to have produced a cluster of highly shared sequence variants as a technical artifact. While some public TCRs were present in many individuals, most TCR sequences turned up only very rarely across donors. In a later analysis, TCR association rates were found to vary across HLA loci, with the most associated TCRs seen for DRB1 alleles and the fewest for HLA-C alleles. In this cohort, only TCR beta chains were sequenced, and detectable features were limited by the absence of alpha or paired-chain data. A further reported finding was that TCR beta sequences accurately predicted the HLA-A and HLA-B alleles for most subjects in the first cohort. Because counts were too low, about 17 rarely observed V segments, including chromosome 9 orphons, were excluded from the earlier analysis of roughly 580 of the donors. Some IMGT-functional V segments, including TRBV6-2 and TRBV6-3, could not be distinguished by the 87-base-pair reads and were therefore excluded. Roughly uniform sequencing depth across donors was assumed in presence/absence analyses, although this assumption may not hold.

The cohort comprised around 700 healthy bone marrow donors. Cohort members were all nominally healthy when sampled, although unrecorded immune exposures were likely present. The donor tested CMV seronegative and was one of the 352 seronegative cohort members. A peripheral blood sample was collected from each donor, and TCR beta sequencing was performed on peripheral blood mononuclear cells. The Qiagen DNeasy Blood Extraction Kit was used to extract genomic DNA from the blood cell samples. The rearrangement joined TRBV13 to TRBJ2-4, with a weak D call of TRBD2 (5 bases match). This clonotype was obtained from a man aged 50 to 59 in good health and CMV-seronegative. Sequencing used PBMCs. The DNA reads TGTGCCAGCAGCTTAGGGAGGGTAGCCAAAAACATTCAGTACTTC. It is translated as CASSLGRVAKNIQYF.